The rows below give T cell receptor beta chains drawn from one sample of a study of OX40 agonist ivuxolimab in advanced cancers. The repertoire was sequenced with immunoSEQ multiplex PCR; TCRdb's copy has only in-frame clones and lacks some. The data show some 50,000 clones, approximately 91% seen once. The sample consisted of CD4+ or CD8+ T cells sorted from blood, taken in a trial of the OX40 agonist ivuxolimab. These receptors were collected from an adult with an advanced solid tumor such as melanoma, head and neck, liver or kidney cancer. The CDR3 runs from the conserved cysteine through the conserved F or W. A D gene is named only where the DNA matches it firmly. The listing skips clone size in some rows; elsewhere it reads once, few, many or a size class.

CDR3 protein	CDR3 DNA	D gene	V gene	J gene	clone size
CASSDSGTSNTGELFF	TGTGCCAGCAGTGACTCAGGGACATCGAACACCGGGGAGCTGTTTTTT	NA	TRBV6-4	TRBJ2-2	NA
CASSLAANEQFF	TGTGCCAGCAGCTTAGCGGCAAATGAGCAGTTCTTC	NA	TRBV7-6	TRBJ2-1	NA
CASSPGQYVTGEQFF	TGTGCCAGCAGCCCGGGACAGTATGTAACGGGTGAGCAGTTCTTC	TRBD1	TRBV5-6	TRBJ2-1	NA
CASSDPLAGVNTEAFF	TGTGCCAGCAGTGACCCTTTGGCAGGGGTGAACACTGAAGCTTTCTTT	NA	TRBV2	TRBJ1-1	NA
CASSQGLGATEAFF	TGTGCCAGCAGCCAAGGCCTAGGGGCCACTGAAGCTTTCTTT	NA	TRBV4-2	TRBJ1-1	NA
CASSPGTAIGYTF	TGTGCCAGCAGCCCCGGGACAGCGATTGGCTACACCTTC	TRBD1	TRBV5-6	TRBJ1-2	NA
CASSPGGKAFF	TGTGCCAGCAGTCCAGGGGGAAAAGCTTTCTTT	TRBD1	TRBV28	TRBJ1-1	NA
CASSSGGGAGNEQFF	TGTGCCAGCAGCTCAGGTGGGGGGGCCGGCAATGAGCAGTTCTTC	NA	TRBV11-2	TRBJ2-1	NA
CASSLVPTGSTEAFF	TGTGCCAGCAGCTTGGTGCCCACAGGGTCCACTGAAGCTTTCTTT	NA	TRBV5-4	TRBJ1-1	once
CASRSAGAKNIQYF	TGTGCCAGCAGGTCAGCTGGAGCCAAAAACATTCAGTACTTC	NA	TRBV6-5	TRBJ2-4	NA
CATSPPGGVSTDTQYF	TGTGCCACCAGCCCCCCTGGGGGCGTCTCCACAGATACGCAGTATTTT	NA	TRBV15	TRBJ2-3	NA
CASSLSGRYLNEQFF	TGTGCCAGCAGTCTTAGCGGGAGATATCTCAATGAGCAGTTCTTC	TRBD2	TRBV9	TRBJ2-1	NA
CATNREGSLSYTF	TGTGCCACGAACAGGGAAGGGTCTCTAAGCTACACCTTC	NA	TRBV15	TRBJ1-2	once
CASSWAGGGNSYEQYF	TGTGCCAGCAGTTGGGCGGGCGGGGGGAACTCCTACGAGCAGTACTTC	TRBD2	TRBV27	TRBJ2-7	NA
CASSQDTSRGETQYF	TGCGCCAGCAGCCAAGATACTAGCCGAGGAGAGACCCAGTACTTC	NA	TRBV4-1	TRBJ2-5	NA
CASSLTGTAGGLSSYEQYF	TGTGCCAGCAGCCTTACCGGGACAGCCGGGGGGTTAAGCTCCTACGAGCAGTACTTC	NA	TRBV7-8	TRBJ2-7	once
CASSPEDSISYNEQFF	TGTGCCAGCTCACCTGAGGACTCTATCTCCTACAATGAGCAGTTCTTC	NA	TRBV18	TRBJ2-1	NA
CASSHTGGHYGYTF	TGTGCCAGCAGTCATACAGGGGGCCACTATGGCTACACCTTC	TRBD1	TRBV27	TRBJ1-2	NA
CASSILTGGIYEQYF	TGTGCCAGCAGCATTTTGACTGGCGGGATCTACGAGCAGTACTTC	NA	TRBV11-2	TRBJ2-7	NA
CASSSSGGRYEQFF	TGTGCCAGCAGTTCTAGCGGGGGGAGGTATGAGCAGTTCTTC	TRBD2	TRBV6-5	TRBJ2-1	NA
CASSLEPGLFTEAYGYTF	TGCGCCAGCAGCTTGGAACCGGGACTTTTCACGGAGGCCTATGGCTACACCTTC	NA	TRBV5-1	TRBJ1-2	NA
CASSTGGTEAFF	TGTGCCAGCAGCACAGGGGGCACTGAAGCTTTCTTT	TRBD1	TRBV5-6	TRBJ1-1	NA
CASSLSSWNQPQHF	TGTGCCAGCAGTTTATCTTCGTGGAATCAGCCCCAGCATTTT	NA	TRBV28	TRBJ1-5	NA
CASSPTLADTQYF	TGTGCCAGCAGCCCAACTCTAGCAGATACGCAGTATTTT	NA	TRBV7-6	TRBJ2-3	NA
CASSSYYHQTGFFYEQYF	TGTGCCAGCAGTTCATACTACCATCAGACAGGATTCTTCTACGAGCAGTACTTC	NA	TRBV28	TRBJ2-7	NA
CASIPDSLPGLAGSSTDTQYF	TGTGCCAGCATTCCTGACAGCTTACCGGGACTAGCGGGCTCAAGCACAGATACGCAGTATTTT	TRBD2	TRBV28	TRBJ2-3	NA
CASSSMDGSNTEAFF	TGTGCCAGCAGTTCCATGGACGGATCAAACACTGAAGCTTTCTTT	NA	TRBV6-5	TRBJ1-1	NA
CATSRKSGTGHPRRELFF	TGTGCCACCAGCAGGAAGTCCGGGACAGGGCATCCTCGACGGGAGCTGTTTTTT	TRBD1	TRBV15	TRBJ2-2	NA
CTTVDTTLAHYNEQFF	TGCACCACCGTAGACACGACCCTTGCCCACTACAATGAGCAGTTCTTC	NA	TRBV1	TRBJ2-1	NA
CASSQDTFYGYTF	TGTGCCAGCAGCCAGGACACGTTCTATGGCTACACCTTC	NA	TRBV7-9	TRBJ1-2	once
CASSYSTGSGEQYF	TGTGCCAGCAGTTACTCGACAGGTTCGGGTGAGCAGTACTTC	NA	TRBV6-5	TRBJ2-7	NA
CARSLSSNTETQYF	TGTGCCAGAAGCTTGTCCTCGAATACGGAGACCCAGTACTTC	NA	TRBV5-3	TRBJ2-5	NA
CASSFSVDQPQHF	TGTGCCAGCAGTTTCTCGGTGGACCAGCCCCAGCATTTT	NA	TRBV28	TRBJ1-5	once
CASSLDGSTLYEQYF	TGTGCCAGCAGTTTAGACGGGAGTACGCTCTACGAGCAGTACTTC	NA	TRBV27	TRBJ2-7	NA
CASSPPSLRGTTDTQYF	TGTGCCAGCAGTCCACCCTCCCTCCGTGGAACCACAGATACGCAGTATTTT	NA	TRBV28	TRBJ2-3	NA
CASSPGQGYQPQHF	TGCGCCAGCAGCCCGGGACAGGGGTATCAGCCCCAGCATTTT	TRBD1	TRBV4-1	TRBJ1-5	once
CASSGSSYEQYF	TGTGCCAGCAGTGGTAGCTCCTACGAGCAGTACTTC	NA	TRBV2	TRBJ2-7	NA
CASSIWGVGELFF	TGTGCCAGTAGTATCTGGGGGGTCGGGGAGCTGTTTTTT	NA	TRBV19	TRBJ2-2	NA
CASSPYPGLANEQFF	TGTGCCAGCTCACCTTACCCGGGACTAGCGAATGAGCAGTTCTTC	TRBD2	TRBV18	TRBJ2-1	few
CASSSRWQPQHF	TGTGCCAGCAGTTCACGGTGGCAGCCCCAGCATTTT	NA	TRBV28	TRBJ1-5	few
CASSQEVSAPYEQYF	TGTGCCAGCAGCCAAGAGGTTAGCGCCCCCTACGAGCAGTACTTC	NA	TRBV4-2	TRBJ2-7	NA
CASKRPLVSRYNEQFF	TGTGCCAGCAAACGCCCTCTAGTTAGCCGCTACAATGAGCAGTTCTTC	NA	TRBV2	TRBJ2-1	NA
CASRAPTGELFF	TGTGCCAGCAGGGCTCCAACCGGGGAGCTGTTTTTT	NA	TRBV6-4	TRBJ2-2	NA
CASSLSGSSYEQYF	TGTGCCAGCAGCTTGAGCGGGAGCTCCTACGAGCAGTACTTC	TRBD2	TRBV5-4	TRBJ2-7	NA
CASSRSVRGGNEKLFF	TGTGCCAGCAGCCGAAGCGTCAGGGGGGGAAATGAAAAACTGTTTTTT	TRBD1	TRBV7-6	TRBJ1-4	NA
CASSLGLEQFF	TGCGCCAGCAGCTTGGGACTTGAGCAGTTCTTC	NA	TRBV5-1	TRBJ2-1	NA
CASSPVGFYEQYF	TGTGCCAGCAGTCCCGTCGGGTTCTACGAGCAGTACTTC	NA	TRBV27	TRBJ2-7	NA
CASTGQSYEQYF	TGTGCCAGCACTGGACAATCCTACGAGCAGTACTTC	NA	TRBV2	TRBJ2-7	NA
CASSAETGTTDTQYF	TGTGCCAGCAGCGCCGAGACAGGGACCACAGATACGCAGTATTTT	TRBD1	TRBV9	TRBJ2-3	NA
CASSSGQGFRNSPLHF	TGTGCCAGCAGCTCCGGACAGGGTTTTCGGAATTCACCCCTCCACTTT	TRBD1	TRBV27	TRBJ1-6	NA
CASSEGNTEAFF	TGCGCCAGCAGTGAAGGGAACACTGAAGCTTTCTTT	NA	TRBV10-1	TRBJ1-1	NA
CASSPFSNSPLHF	TGTGCCAGCAGTCCTTTCAGTAATTCACCCCTCCACTTT	NA	TRBV27	TRBJ1-6	NA
CASSSSGVSYEQYF	TGTGCCAGCAGCTCGTCAGGGGTGTCCTACGAGCAGTACTTC	NA	TRBV7-9	TRBJ2-7	NA
CASSLAGLDTQYF	TGTGCCAGCAGCTTAGCGGGTTTAGATACGCAGTATTTT	NA	TRBV7-2	TRBJ2-3	NA
CASSLVSNYEQYF	TGTGCCAGCAGCTTAGTGAGCAACTACGAGCAGTACTTC	NA	TRBV7-9	TRBJ2-7	NA